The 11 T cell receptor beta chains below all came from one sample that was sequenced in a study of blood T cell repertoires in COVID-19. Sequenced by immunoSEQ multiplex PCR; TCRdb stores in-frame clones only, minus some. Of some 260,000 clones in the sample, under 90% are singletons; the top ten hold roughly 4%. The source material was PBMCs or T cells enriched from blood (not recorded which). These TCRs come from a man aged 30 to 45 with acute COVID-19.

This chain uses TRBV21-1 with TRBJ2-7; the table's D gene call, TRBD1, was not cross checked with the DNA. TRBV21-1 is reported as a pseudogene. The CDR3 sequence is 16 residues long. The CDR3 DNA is TGTGCCAGCAGCTCTCCGGGACAGGAGATAAACTACGAGCAGTACGTC. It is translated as CASSSPGQEINYEQYV.

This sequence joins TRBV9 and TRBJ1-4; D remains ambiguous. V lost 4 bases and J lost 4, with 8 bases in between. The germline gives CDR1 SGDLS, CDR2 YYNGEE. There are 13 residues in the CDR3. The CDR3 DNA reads TGTGCCAGCAGCCCCGGACTTAATGAAAAACTGTTTTTT. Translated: CASSPGLNEKLFF.

The CDR3, as DNA: TGTGCCAGCAGCTTAGCAGGGGGCGTGGAGCAGTTCTTC. Translated: CASSLAGGVEQFF. J is TRBJ2-1 and V is TRBV7-2, with TRBD1 matching over 7 bases. Germline assignment: CDR1 SGHTA and CDR2 FQGNSA. Unmatched junction bases numbered 3, after V lost 0 bases and J lost 10 bases. CDR3 length: 13 residues.

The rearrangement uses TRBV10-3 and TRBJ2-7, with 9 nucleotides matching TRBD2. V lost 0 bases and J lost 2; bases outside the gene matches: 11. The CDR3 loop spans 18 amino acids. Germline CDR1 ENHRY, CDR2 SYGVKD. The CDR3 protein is CAISESRTSGLPTYEQYV. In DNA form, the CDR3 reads TGTGCCATCAGTGAGTCAAGAACTAGCGGGTTACCTACCTACGAGCAGTACGTC.

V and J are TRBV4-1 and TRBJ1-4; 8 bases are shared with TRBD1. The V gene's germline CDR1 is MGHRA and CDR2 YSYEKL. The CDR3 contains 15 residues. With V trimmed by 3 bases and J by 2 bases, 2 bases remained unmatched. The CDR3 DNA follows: TGCGCCAGCAGCCACAGACAGGGGACTAATGAAAAACTGTTTTTT. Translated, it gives CASSHRQGTNEKLFF.

In nucleotides, the CDR3 is TGTGCCAGCACTCCCCCTGGGGGCTACTATGGCTACACCTTC. The encoded protein is CASTPPGGYYGYTF. The genes are TRBV9 and TRBJ1-2, with D maybe TRBD1 (6 bases). This CDR3 has 14 residues. The germline V gene encodes CDR1 SGDLS and CDR2 YYNGEE. Trimming took off 6 bases at V and 3 bases at J, with 15 bases between the two ends.

This chain's CDR3 is CASSRTGGGDQPQHF. CDR3 coding DNA: TGCGCCAGCAGCAGGACAGGGGGAGGGGATCAGCCCCAGCATTTT. This chain joins TRBV5-1 and TRBJ1-5; 10 bases are a match to TRBD1. J lost 5 bases, V lost 4 bases, and 6 bases had no gene match. The CDR3 sequence is 15 residues long. The V gene's germline CDR1 is SGHRS and CDR2 YFSETQ.

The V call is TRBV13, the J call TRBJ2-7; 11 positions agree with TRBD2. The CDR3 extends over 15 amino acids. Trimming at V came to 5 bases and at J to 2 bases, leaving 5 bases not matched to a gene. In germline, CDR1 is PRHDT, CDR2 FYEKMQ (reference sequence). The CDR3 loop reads CASSAGLAGTYEQYV. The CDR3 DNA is TGTGCCAGCAGCGCAGGACTAGCGGGCACCTACGAGCAGTACGTC.

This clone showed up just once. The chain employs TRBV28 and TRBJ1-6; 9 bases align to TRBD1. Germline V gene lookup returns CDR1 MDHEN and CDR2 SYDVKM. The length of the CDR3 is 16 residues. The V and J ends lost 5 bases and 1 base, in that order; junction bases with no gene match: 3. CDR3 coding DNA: TGTGCCAGCAGTATGACAGGGGGGTCCTATAATTCACCCCTCCACTTT. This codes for CASSMTGGSYNSPLHF.

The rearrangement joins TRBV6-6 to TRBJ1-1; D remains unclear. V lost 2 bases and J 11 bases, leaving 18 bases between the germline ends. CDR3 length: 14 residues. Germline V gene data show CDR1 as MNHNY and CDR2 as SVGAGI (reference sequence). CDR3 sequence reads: CASSYGSTPPGAFF. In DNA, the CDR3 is TGTGCCAGCAGTTACGGATCGACACCCCCGGGGGCTTTCTTT.

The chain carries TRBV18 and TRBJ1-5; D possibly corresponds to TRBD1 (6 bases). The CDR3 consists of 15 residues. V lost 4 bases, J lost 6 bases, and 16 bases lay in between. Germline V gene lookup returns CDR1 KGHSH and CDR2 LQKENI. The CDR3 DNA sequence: TGTGCCAGCTCACTGGGACAAAATTGGGGTCAGCCCCAGCATTTT. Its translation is CASSLGQNWGQPQHF.